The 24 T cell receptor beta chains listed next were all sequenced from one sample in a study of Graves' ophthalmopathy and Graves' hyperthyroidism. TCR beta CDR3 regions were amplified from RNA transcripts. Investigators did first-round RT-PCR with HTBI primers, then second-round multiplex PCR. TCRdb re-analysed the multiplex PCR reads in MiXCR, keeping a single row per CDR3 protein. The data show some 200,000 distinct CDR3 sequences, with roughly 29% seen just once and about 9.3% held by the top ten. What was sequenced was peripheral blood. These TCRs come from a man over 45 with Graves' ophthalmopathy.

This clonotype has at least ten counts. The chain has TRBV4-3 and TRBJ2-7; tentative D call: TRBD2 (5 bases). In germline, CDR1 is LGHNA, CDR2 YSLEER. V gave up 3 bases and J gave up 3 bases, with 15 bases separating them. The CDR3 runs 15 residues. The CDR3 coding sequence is TGCGCCAGCAGCCACCTGGCCGGAGGCCTCTACGAGCAGTACTTC. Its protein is CASSHLAGGLYEQYF.

The CDR3 protein is CASSPGLAGGTHEQYF. CDR3 in DNA: TGTGCCAGCAGCCCTGGACTAGCGGGAGGGACCCACGAGCAGTACTTC. The chain uses TRBV11-2 and TRBJ2-7; 15 nucleotides align to TRBD2. This CDR3 has 16 residues. The junction had 7 bases not matched to a gene; V was cut back by 5 bases and J by 5 bases. The germline V gene encodes CDR1 SGHAT and CDR2 FQNNGV.

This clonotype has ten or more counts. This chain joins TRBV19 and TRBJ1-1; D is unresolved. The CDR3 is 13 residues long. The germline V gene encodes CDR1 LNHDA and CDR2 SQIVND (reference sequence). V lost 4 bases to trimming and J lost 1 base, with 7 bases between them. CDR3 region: CASSTTRNTEAFF. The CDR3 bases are TGTGCCAGTAGTACGACGAGGAACACTGAAGCTTTCTTT.

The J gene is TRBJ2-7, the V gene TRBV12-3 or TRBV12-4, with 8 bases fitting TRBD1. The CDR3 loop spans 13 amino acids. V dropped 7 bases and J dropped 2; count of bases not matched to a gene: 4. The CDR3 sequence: CASTQQGAYEQYF. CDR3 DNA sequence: TGTGCCAGCACTCAACAGGGGGCCTACGAGCAGTACTTC.

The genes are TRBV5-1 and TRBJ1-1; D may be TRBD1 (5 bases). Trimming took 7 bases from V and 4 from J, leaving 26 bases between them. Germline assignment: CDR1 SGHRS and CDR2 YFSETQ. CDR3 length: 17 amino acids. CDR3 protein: CASGEDLGTVATTEAFF. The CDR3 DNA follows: TGCGCCAGCGGAGAAGACCTGGGGACTGTGGCGACCACTGAAGCTTTCTTT.

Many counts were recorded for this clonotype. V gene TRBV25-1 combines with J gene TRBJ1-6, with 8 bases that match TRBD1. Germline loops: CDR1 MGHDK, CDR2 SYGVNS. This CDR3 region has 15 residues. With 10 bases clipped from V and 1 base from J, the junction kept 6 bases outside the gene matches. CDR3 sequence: CAMLWDRSYNSPLHF. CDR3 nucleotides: TGTGCCATGCTCTGGGACAGGTCCTATAATTCACCCCTCCACTTT.

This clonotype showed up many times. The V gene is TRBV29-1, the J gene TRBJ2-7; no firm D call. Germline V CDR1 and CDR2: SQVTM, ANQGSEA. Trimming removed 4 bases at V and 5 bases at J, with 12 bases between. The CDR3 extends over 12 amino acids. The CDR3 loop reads CSVGGRSNEQYF. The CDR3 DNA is TGCAGCGTTGGTGGTCGCAGCAACGAGCAGTACTTC.

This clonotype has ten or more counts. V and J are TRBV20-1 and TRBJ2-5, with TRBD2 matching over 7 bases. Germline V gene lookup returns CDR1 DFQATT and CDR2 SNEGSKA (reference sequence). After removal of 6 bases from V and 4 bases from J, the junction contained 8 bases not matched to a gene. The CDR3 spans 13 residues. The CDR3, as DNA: TGCAGTGCGGCAAGTGGGGGGGGAGAGACCCAGTACTTC. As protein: CSAASGGGETQYF.

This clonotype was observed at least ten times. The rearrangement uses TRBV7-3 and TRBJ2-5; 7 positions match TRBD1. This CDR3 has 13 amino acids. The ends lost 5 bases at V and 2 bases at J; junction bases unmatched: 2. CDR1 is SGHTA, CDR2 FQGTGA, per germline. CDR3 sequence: CASSRGRQETQYF. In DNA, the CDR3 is TGTGCCAGCAGCAGGGGGCGACAAGAGACCCAGTACTTC. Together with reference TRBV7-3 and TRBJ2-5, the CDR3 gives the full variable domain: GAGVSQTPSNKVTEKGKYVELRCDPISGHTALYWYRQSLGQGPEFLIYFQGTGAADDSGLPNDRFFAVRPEGSVSTLKIQRTERGDSAVYLCASSRGRQETQYFGPGTRLLVL.

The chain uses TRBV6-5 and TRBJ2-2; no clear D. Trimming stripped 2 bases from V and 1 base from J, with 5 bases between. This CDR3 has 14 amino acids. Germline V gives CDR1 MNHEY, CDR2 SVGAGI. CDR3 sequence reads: CASSYIENTGELFF. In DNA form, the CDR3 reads TGTGCCAGCAGTTACATCGAGAACACCGGGGAGCTGTTTTTT.

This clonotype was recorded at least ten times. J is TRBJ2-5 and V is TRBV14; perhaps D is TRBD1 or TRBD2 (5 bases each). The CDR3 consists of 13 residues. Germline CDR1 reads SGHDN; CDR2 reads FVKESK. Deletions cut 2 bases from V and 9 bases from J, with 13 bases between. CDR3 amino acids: CASSQRGVMAQYF. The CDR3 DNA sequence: TGTGCCAGCAGCCAACGAGGGGTCATGGCCCAGTACTTC. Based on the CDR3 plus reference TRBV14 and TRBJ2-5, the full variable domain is EAGVTQFPSHSVIEKGQTVTLRCDPISGHDNLYWYRRVMGKEIKFLLHFVKESKQDESGMPNNRFLAERTGGTYSTLKVQPAELEDSGVYFCASSQRGVMAQYFGPGTRLLVL.

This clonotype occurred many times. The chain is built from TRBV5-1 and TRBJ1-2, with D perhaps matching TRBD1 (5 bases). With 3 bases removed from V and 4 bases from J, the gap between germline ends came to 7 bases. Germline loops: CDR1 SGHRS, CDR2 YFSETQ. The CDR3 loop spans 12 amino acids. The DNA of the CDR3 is TGCGCCAGCAGCTCGACAGTCTATGGCTACACCTTC. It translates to CASSSTVYGYTF.

CDR3 nucleotide sequence: TGTGCCTCAATTCACCGGGACAGGGACTATGGCTACACCTTC. Translation gives CASIHRDRDYGYTF. The V gene is TRBV30, the J gene TRBJ1-2; TRBD1 matches at 9 bases. Per germline, CDR1 GTSNPN and CDR2 SVGIG (reference sequence). The CDR3 loop spans 14 amino acids. J gave up 3 bases and V 7 bases, and 9 bases lay outside the gene matches.

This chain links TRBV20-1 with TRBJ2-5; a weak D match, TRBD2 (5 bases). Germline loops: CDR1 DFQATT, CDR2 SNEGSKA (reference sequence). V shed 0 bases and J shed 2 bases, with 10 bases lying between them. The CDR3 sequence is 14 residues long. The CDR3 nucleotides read TGCAGTGCTAGAGATGCAGCGGTTCAAGAGACCCAGTACTTC. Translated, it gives CSARDAAVQETQYF.

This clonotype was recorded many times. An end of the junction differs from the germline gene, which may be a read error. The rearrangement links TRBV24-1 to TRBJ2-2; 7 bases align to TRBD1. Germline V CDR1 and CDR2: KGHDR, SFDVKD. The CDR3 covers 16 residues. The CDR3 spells CATSDWDSANTGELLF. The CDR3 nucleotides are TGTGCCACCAGTGACTGGGACAGCGCGAACACCGGGGAGCTGCTTTTT.

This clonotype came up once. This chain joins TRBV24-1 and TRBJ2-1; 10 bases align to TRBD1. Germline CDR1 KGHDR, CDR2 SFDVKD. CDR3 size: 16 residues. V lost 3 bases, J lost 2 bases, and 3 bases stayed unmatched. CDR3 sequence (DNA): TGTGCCACCAGTGATCTTGGGACAGGGGCCTACAATGAGCAGTTCTTC. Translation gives CATSDLGTGAYNEQFF.

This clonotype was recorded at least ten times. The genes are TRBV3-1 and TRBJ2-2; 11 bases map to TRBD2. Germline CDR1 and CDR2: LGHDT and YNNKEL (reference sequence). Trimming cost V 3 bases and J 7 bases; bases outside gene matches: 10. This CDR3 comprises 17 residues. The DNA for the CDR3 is TGTGCCAGCAGCCACCAAGTCCGACTAGCGGGGTTCGGGGAGCTGTTTTTT. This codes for CASSHQVRLAGFGELFF.

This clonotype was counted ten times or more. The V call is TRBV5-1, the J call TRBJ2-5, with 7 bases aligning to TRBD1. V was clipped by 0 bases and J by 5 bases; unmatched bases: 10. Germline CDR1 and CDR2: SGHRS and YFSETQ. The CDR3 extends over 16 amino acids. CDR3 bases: TGCGCCAGCAGCTTGGAGTACAGGGGAACGTGGGAGACCCAGTACTTC. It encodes CASSLEYRGTWETQYF.

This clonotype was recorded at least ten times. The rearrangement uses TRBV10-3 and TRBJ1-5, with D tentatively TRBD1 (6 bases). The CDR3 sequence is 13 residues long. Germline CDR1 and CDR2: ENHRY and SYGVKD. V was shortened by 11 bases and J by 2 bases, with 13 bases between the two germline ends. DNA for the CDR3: TGTGCCGGGGGAGGGGGTGGCAATCAGCCCCAGCATTTT. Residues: CAGGGGGNQPQHF.

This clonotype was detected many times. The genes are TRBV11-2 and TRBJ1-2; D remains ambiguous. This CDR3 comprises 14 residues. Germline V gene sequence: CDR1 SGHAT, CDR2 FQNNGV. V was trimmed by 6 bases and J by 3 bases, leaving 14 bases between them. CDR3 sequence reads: CASRPTVGHYGYTF. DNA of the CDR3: TGTGCCAGCAGGCCCACAGTCGGTCACTATGGCTACACCTTC. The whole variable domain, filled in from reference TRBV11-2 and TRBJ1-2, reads EAGVAQSPRYKIIEKRQSVAFWCNPISGHATLYWYQQILGQGPKLLIQFQNNGVVDDSQLPKDRFSAERLKGVDSTLKIQPAKLEDSAVYLCASRPTVGHYGYTFGSGTRLTVV.

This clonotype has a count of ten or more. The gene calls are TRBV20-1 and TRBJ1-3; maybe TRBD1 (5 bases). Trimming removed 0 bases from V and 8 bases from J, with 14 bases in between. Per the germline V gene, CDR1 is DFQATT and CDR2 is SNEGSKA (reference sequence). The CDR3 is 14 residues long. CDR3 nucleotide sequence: TGCAGTGCTAGAGATGGGACGTCGAGAGACACCATATATTTT. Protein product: CSARDGTSRDTIYF.

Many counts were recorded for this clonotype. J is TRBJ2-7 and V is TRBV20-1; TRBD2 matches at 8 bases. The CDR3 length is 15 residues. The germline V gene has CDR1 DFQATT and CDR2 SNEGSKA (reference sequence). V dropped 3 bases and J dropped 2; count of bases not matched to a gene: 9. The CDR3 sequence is CSARDPSGYTYEQYF. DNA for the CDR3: TGCAGTGCTAGGGACCCTAGCGGGTATACCTACGAGCAGTACTTC.

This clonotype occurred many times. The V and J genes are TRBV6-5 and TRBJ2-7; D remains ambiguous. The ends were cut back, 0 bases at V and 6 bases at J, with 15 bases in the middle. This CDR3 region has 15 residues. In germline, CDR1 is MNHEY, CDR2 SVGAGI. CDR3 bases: TGTGCCAGCAGTTACTCGAACTACAAACTCGGCGAGCAGTACTTC. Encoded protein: CASSYSNYKLGEQYF.

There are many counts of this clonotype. The chain's CDR3 is CASSRANTEAFF. In DNA, the CDR3 is TGTGCCAGCAGTAGGGCGAACACTGAAGCTTTCTTT. The chain combines TRBV6-2 or TRBV6-3 with TRBJ1-1; D remains ambiguous. There are 12 residues in the CDR3. V was pared by 5 bases and J by 1 base, with 5 bases between. Germline assignment: CDR1 MNHEY and CDR2 SVGEGT.